A selection of T cell receptor beta chains follows, all from one sample in a study of T cell responses to AZD1222 COVID-19 vaccine. This table comes from immunoSEQ multiplex PCR, and its TCRdb copy is limited to in-frame clones, with some not included. In the table there are 95,000 to 150,000 clones, about 90% of which are singletons. The specimen comprised peripheral blood, sampled on day 0 of AZD1222 vaccination. These receptors came from an adult in good health. The CDR3 runs from the conserved cysteine through the conserved F or W. Each record gives: V gene, D gene, J gene, clone size, CDR3 protein, CDR3 DNA. A D gene is named only where the DNA matches it firmly. Some rows mark clone size as missing; the rest say once, few, many or name a class of expanded clone.

TRBV11-1	-	TRBJ2-7	once	CASSLEDLYEQYF	TGTGCCAGCAGCTTAGAGGACCTCTACGAGCAGTACTTC
TRBV15	TRBD2	TRBJ2-1	-	CATTALAGSSYNEQFF	TGTGCCACCACAGCACTAGCGGGGAGCTCCTACAATGAGCAGTTCTTC
TRBV28	-	TRBJ1-5	-	CASSFLGSNQPQHF	TGTGCCAGCAGTTTCCTGGGGAGCAATCAGCCCCAGCATTTT
TRBV9	-	TRBJ1-3	-	CASSALGHRSGNTIYF	TGTGCCAGCAGCGCTCTAGGACACCGCTCTGGAAACACCATATATTTT
TRBV27	-	TRBJ2-5	-	CASSSGLQETQYF	TGTGCCAGCAGTTCGGGGTTGCAAGAGACCCAGTACTTC
TRBV14	TRBD1	TRBJ2-7	once	CASSQAGQTYEQYF	TGTGCCAGCAGCCAAGCGGGACAGACCTACGAGCAGTACTTC
TRBV7-3	-	TRBJ1-1	-	CASSPQHTNTEAFF	TGTGCCAGCAGCCCACAACATACCAACACTGAAGCTTTCTTT
TRBV5-5	-	TRBJ2-2	few	CASSSTQGFGGELFF	TGTGCCAGCAGCTCAACCCAGGGGTTTGGCGGGGAGCTGTTTTTT
TRBV7-9	-	TRBJ1-5	few	CASSSWEQPLGNQPQHF	TGTGCCAGCAGCTCCTGGGAGCAACCTCTTGGCAATCAGCCCCAGCATTTT
TRBV6-5	TRBD1	TRBJ1-6	-	CASSRTGRYSPLHF	TGTGCCAGCAGTCGGACAGGGAGGTATTCACCCCTCCACTTT
TRBV28	-	TRBJ2-7	-	CASSFLGVNYEQYF	TGTGCCAGCAGTTTCCTTGGGGTTAACTACGAGCAGTACTTC
TRBV19	-	TRBJ2-5	-	CASSIGGGGGETQYF	TGTGCCAGTAGTATAGGGGGAGGAGGCGGGGAGACCCAGTACTTC
TRBV6-1	-	TRBJ2-1	once	CASSEGTLEQFF	TGTGCCAGCAGTGAGGGGACTCTGGAACAGTTCTTC
TRBV5-1	-	TRBJ1-1	-	CASSSITLRNTEAFF	TGCGCCAGCAGCTCGATTACTCTGCGGAACACTGAAGCTTTCTTT
TRBV29-1	TRBD2	TRBJ2-1	few	CSVNPPGGGQREQFF	TGCAGCGTCAACCCCCCGGGGGGGGGCCAGAGGGAGCAGTTCTTC
TRBV6-1	-	TRBJ1-1	-	CASSEGGGMNTEAFF	TGTGCCAGCAGTGAAGGCGGGGGGATGAACACTGAAGCTTTCTTT
TRBV5-6	TRBD1	TRBJ1-4	-	CASSLGLQGNFNEKLFF	TGTGCCAGCAGCTTGGGCTTACAGGGGAACTTTAATGAAAAACTGTTTTTT
TRBV12-3/TRBV12-4	-	TRBJ1-5	-	CASRERGQPQHF	TGTGCCAGCAGGGAAAGGGGTCAGCCCCAGCATTTT
TRBV3-1/TRBV3-2	TRBD2	TRBJ2-3	-	CASSQDRGLRGGTSWGTDTQYF	TGTGCCAGCAGCCAAGATCGAGGGCTGAGGGGAGGGACTAGTTGGGGCACAGATACGCAGTATTTT
TRBV27	-	TRBJ1-1	-	CASSLTGGTEAFF	TGTGCCAGCAGTCTTACCGGAGGGACTGAAGCTTTCTTT
TRBV27	TRBD1	TRBJ2-2	-	CASSLRGRGSSTGELFF	TGTGCCAGCAGTTTAAGGGGCAGGGGGTCTAGCACCGGGGAGCTGTTTTTT
TRBV7-2	-	TRBJ2-1	few	CASSSDWAPYNEQFF	TGTGCCAGCAGCTCCGACTGGGCGCCCTACAATGAGCAGTTCTTC
TRBV30	-	TRBJ1-4	-	CAWSVALNEKLFF	TGTGCCTGGAGTGTAGCCCTTAATGAAAAACTGTTTTTT
TRBV27	-	TRBJ1-2	-	CASRPLGAPSNANYGYTF	TGTGCCAGCCGTCCTTTGGGGGCCCCCTCTAATGCTAACTATGGCTACACCTTC
TRBV5-1	-	TRBJ1-6	-	CASSLAGSQSPLHF	TGCGCCAGCAGCTTGGCGGGGAGCCAGTCACCCCTCCACTTT
TRBV5-6	TRBD1	TRBJ2-1	-	CASSLKGQYNEQFF	TGTGCCAGCAGCTTGAAGGGACAGTACAATGAGCAGTTCTTC
TRBV12-5	-	TRBJ2-7	-	CASGKTETYEQYF	TGTGCTAGTGGGAAGACAGAGACCTACGAGCAGTACTTC
TRBV7-7	TRBD2	TRBJ2-1	-	CASSFGASGNNEQFF	TGTGCTAGCAGCTTCGGGGCTAGCGGGAACAATGAGCAGTTCTTC
TRBV11-2	-	TRBJ2-2	-	CASSPDGESTGELFF	TGTGCCAGCAGCCCGGACGGGGAGAGTACCGGGGAGCTGTTTTTT
TRBV19	-	TRBJ1-5	once	CASNVRRGLSNQPQHF	TGTGCCAGTAACGTCCGCCGGGGACTTAGCAATCAGCCCCAGCATTTT
TRBV27	-	TRBJ1-6	-	CASSLRPQGQNWSYNSPLHF	TGTGCCAGCAGTTTAAGGCCCCAGGGACAAAATTGGTCCTATAATTCACCCCTCCACTTT
TRBV5-1	-	TRBJ1-5	once	CASSSGVPGQPQHF	TGCGCCAGCAGCTCCGGTGTCCCGGGACAGCCCCAGCATTTT
TRBV5-1	-	TRBJ2-7	few	CASSPMTSYEQYF	TGCGCCAGCAGCCCGATGACTAGCTACGAGCAGTACTTC
TRBV9	TRBD1	TRBJ2-7	-	CASSPLGTGIREWPYEQYF	TGTGCCAGCAGCCCCCTCGGGACAGGGATCCGAGAATGGCCCTACGAGCAGTACTTC
TRBV2	TRBD1	TRBJ2-7	-	CASNRDSLSYEQYF	TGTGCCAGCAATCGGGACAGTTTGTCCTACGAGCAGTACTTC
TRBV6-5	TRBD1	TRBJ1-6	-	CASTRDRGPSPLHF	TGTGCCAGCACACGGGACAGGGGGCCTTCACCCCTCCACTTT
TRBV28	-	TRBJ1-2	-	CASSLGGEMGYGYTF	TGTGCCAGCAGTTTAGGTGGGGAAATGGGCTATGGCTACACCTTC
TRBV28	-	TRBJ1-5	-	CASNWGNSNQPQHF	TGTGCCAGCAACTGGGGAAATAGCAATCAGCCCCAGCATTTT
TRBV2	TRBD1	TRBJ2-2	-	CASSGQGLAGELFF	TGTGCCAGCAGTGGACAGGGTTTAGCCGGGGAGCTGTTTTTT
TRBV5-1	TRBD1	TRBJ2-2	few	CASSQDRVAGELFF	TGCGCCAGCAGTCAGGACAGGGTTGCCGGGGAGCTGTTTTTT
TRBV6-5	TRBD1	TRBJ2-1	-	CASKPGQGALGQFF	TGTGCCAGCAAACCGGGACAGGGCGCCCTAGGGCAGTTCTTC
TRBV15	-	TRBJ1-2	-	CATSRFNPSGYTF	TGTGCCACCAGCAGGTTCAACCCCTCTGGCTACACCTTC
TRBV14	TRBD2	TRBJ2-7	-	CASSQGGTAGGGEQYF	TGTGCCAGCAGCCAAGGAGGGACGGCGGGGGGCGGAGAGCAGTACTTC
TRBV27	-	TRBJ2-3	-	CASSLSVLLITDTQYF	TGTGCCAGCAGTTTGTCGGTACTTCTTATCACAGATACGCAGTATTTT
TRBV6-1	-	TRBJ2-6	-	CASSEFQGAGANVLTF	TGTGCCAGCAGTGAATTCCAGGGTGCTGGGGCCAACGTCCTGACTTTC
TRBV20-1	-	TRBJ2-7	-	CSASPTAKAYEQYF	TGCAGTGCTAGTCCGACAGCGAAAGCCTACGAGCAGTACTTC